The present T cell receptor (beta chain) was sequenced within a study of cytomegalovirus exposure and HLA in healthy donors. Study outcomes and limitations: That first-cohort TCR clusters tended to co-occur in the 130 or so validation repertoires was found in a later analysis.

From the roughly 120-subject validation cohort, which was separate from the roughly 680-subject first cohort, the donors were drawn. Repertoires were generated with immunoSEQ multiplex PCR, while TCRdb's copy carries only in-frame clones and drops some. Of about 140,000 clones in the sample, roughly nine tenths were seen once. As to this clone: Its antigen is still unknown.

The V segment lost 3 bases and the J segment 5 bases; nucleotides outside the gene matches: 8. The CDR3 is made up of 17 amino acids. Germline CDR1 is MNHEY and CDR2 is SMNVEV (reference sequence). Material: PBMCs. This TCR was recovered from a man aged 18-30 years in good health and CMV-seronegative. The chain carries TRBV27 and TRBJ2-1; 12 positions agree with TRBD2. Written as DNA, the CDR3 is TGTGCCAGCAGTTTGACTAGCGGGAGTGGGGTTAACAATGAGCAGTTCTTC. Translation: CASSLTSGSGVNNEQFF.